Listed here is a single TCR beta chain. This sample was taken from a study of T-cell memory formation after mild COVID-19. About the study: Largely, TCR clusters stayed within a single donor.

TCRdb ran MiXCR on the 5' RACE reads and lists one entry per CDR3 protein. The sample carries fewer than 700,000 distinct CDR3 sequences, 20% to 25% recorded once. The V gene end was trimmed by 6 bases and the J gene end by 7 bases; junction bases not matched to a gene: 20. The CDR3 spans 17 residues. V usage is TRBV12-3 or TRBV12-4 and J usage is TRBJ1-1; TRBD1 matches at 7 bases. This clonotype originated in an adult woman who had mild COVID-19 (a few samples of this study predate the infection). Cell type and time point are not known. The sample taken for sequencing was PBMCs or a T cell subset sorted from them (not recorded which). Here the CDR3 DNA reads TGTGCCAGCAGCCCGACAGGGAACTGGTATCCTTCTCTTGAAGCTTTCTTT. Protein sequence: CASSPTGNWYPSLEAFF.